This record concerns one T cell receptor (beta chain) sequence. Antigen unknown. Repertoires were generated with immunoSEQ multiplex PCR, while TCRdb's copy carries only in-frame clones and drops some. The sample lists about 60,000 clones; roughly 80% were seen once. The sort gate was single viable CD3+CD4+CD8-CD45RO+ cells for memory CD4+ T cells. Donors' CMV status reflects serum IgG against pp150, pp28, p38, p52. V was cut by 0 bases and J by 9 bases, with 14 bases left in between. The CDR3 length is 14 residues. This sample is part of a study of memory CD4+ T cells and cytomegalovirus serostatus. Study results and limitations: About two fifths of the roughly 150 known CMV-associated TCRbeta sequences appeared in CD4+ memory. Suggested: most of the CMV-linked TCR signature lies in CD4+ memory cells.

V and J are TRBV23-1 and TRBJ1-2; tentative D call: TRBD1 (5 bases). TRBV23-1 falls under the ORF class, with uncertain function. Sequences were obtained from memory CD4+ T cells from blood. This TCR was recovered from an adult in good health and CMV-seronegative. The DNA of the CDR3 is TGCGCCAGCAGTCAATCCCGGGGGGATTTCAGCTACACCTTC. Translating it yields CASSQSRGDFSYTF.